These 31 T cell receptor beta chains share one sample of origin, sequenced in a study of tumor-infiltrating lymphocytes in primary liver carcinoma. Constant-region priming of roughly 490 ng total RNA yielded TCR beta cDNA. Slightly modified ARM-PCR served as the procedure for the TCR beta libraries. These libraries came from three rounds of nested multiplex PCR. A C-beta reverse primer was combined with TRBV1-TRBV30 forward primers in the first two PCR rounds, and each round had ten to eleven cycles. TCRdb reprocessed the multiplex PCR reads via MiXCR and lists one record per CDR3 protein. The sample carries 320,000 or so distinct CDR3 sequences, 55% to 65% recorded once. For blood RNA, unsorted whole blood served as the source, and germline DNA was extracted too. Sequencing was performed on peripheral blood. These receptors came from a man in his forties with primary liver carcinoma and hepatitis B virus infection.

The rearrangement links TRBV5-1 to TRBJ2-1, with D tentatively TRBD1 (6 bases). Trimming took off 0 bases at V and 4 bases at J, with 14 bases between the two ends. Germline V gene sequence: CDR1 SGHRS, CDR2 YFSETQ. The CDR3 has 16 amino acids. CDR3 DNA: TGCGCCAGCAGCTTGGTCCCGGTACAGGGATACAATGAGCAGTTCTTC. Residues: CASSLVPVQGYNEQFF.

The CDR3 region is CASSSNRQGGEYGYTF. In DNA, the CDR3 is TGTGCCAGCAGCTCCAATCGGCAGGGAGGAGAATATGGCTACACCTTC. The genes are TRBV7-8 and TRBJ1-2, with D perhaps TRBD1 (5 bases). CDR3 length: 16 amino acids. Germline V gene data show CDR1 as SGHVS and CDR2 as FQNEAQ. The V end lost 4 bases, the J end lost 5 bases, and 20 bases lay between the germline ends.

This clonotype was counted a few times. One base away lies a much larger clone, so this may be a sequencing read error. The chain uses TRBV13 and TRBJ2-4, with TRBD2 as a possible D gene (6 bases). The V gene's germline CDR1 is PRHDT and CDR2 FYEKMQ (reference sequence). The CDR3 loop spans 17 amino acids. DNA for the CDR3: TGTGCCAGCAACTTAGGAGGGAGGCCAGGGGCCAAAAACATTCAGTACTTC. Protein: CASNLGGRPGAKNIQYF.

This clonotype was detected ten times or more. The chain joins TRBV4-1 to TRBJ2-7; D gene unclear. CDR1 is MGHRA, CDR2 YSYEKL, per germline. The CDR3 consists of 13 residues. Trimming took off 2 bases at V and 3 bases at J, with 8 bases between the two ends. The CDR3 is CASSQSWNYEQYF. DNA of the CDR3: TGCGCCAGCAGCCAATCCTGGAACTACGAGCAGTACTTC.

As to this clonotype: As the CDR3 is not closed by the conserved phenylalanine or tryptophan, this likely results from a read error. CDR3 region: CTGPGGTGELFL. CDR3 bases: TGTACCGGCCCTGGGGGCACCGGGGAGCTGTTTCTT. The chain carries TRBV6-1 and TRBJ2-2; D is perhaps TRBD1 or TRBD2 (5 bases each). This CDR3 has 12 residues. Germline loops: CDR1 MNHNS, CDR2 SASEGT.

The gene calls are TRBV20-1 and TRBJ2-3; 7 nucleotides align to TRBD2. The CDR3 is made up of 12 amino acids. The V gene end was trimmed by 8 bases and the J gene end by 1 base; junction bases not matched to a gene: 3. Germline V gives CDR1 DFQATT, CDR2 SNEGSKA (reference sequence). This CDR3 is CSTTSGTDTQYF. The CDR3 DNA reads TGCAGTACTACTAGCGGCACAGATACGCAGTATTTT.

This clonotype has only one observation. A clone one base away is much larger, so this may be a read error. The genes are TRBV6-1 and TRBJ1-2; D unclear. Germline CDR1 reads MNHNS; CDR2 reads SASEGT. This CDR3 has 13 amino acids. Written as DNA, the CDR3 is TGTGGCACCCAAGGGCACACTAACTATGGCTACACCTTC. It specifies CGTQGHTNYGYTF.

This clonotype was seen repeatedly, ten times or more. The conserved closing phenylalanine or tryptophan is absent in this CDR3, likely reflecting a read error. The V call is TRBV11-2, the J call TRBJ2-7, with 7 bases identical to TRBD2. This CDR3 is 15 amino acids long. Germline V CDR1 and CDR2: SGHAT, FQNNGV. With V trimmed by 5 bases and J by 3 bases, 10 bases remained unmatched. The CDR3 DNA reads as TGTGCCAGCAGCGAAGCTGGACTAGTGATCTACGAGCAGTACCTC. Encoded protein: CASSEAGLVIYEQYL.

About this clonotype itself: A much larger clone is a single base away; this may be a read error. J is TRBJ1-3 and V is TRBV29-1; the D gene is possibly TRBD1 (6 bases). The V and J ends lost 5 bases and 8 bases respectively, with 13 bases between them. The CDR3 has 12 residues. The germline CDR1 and CDR2 sequences are SQVTM and ANQGSEA. The CDR3 here is CSVRSGEHTIYF. CDR3 nucleotide sequence: TGCAGCGTTCGCTCAGGGGAACACACCATATATTTT.

This clonotype was detected once. This could be a read error, since a much larger clone is one nucleotide away. The gene calls are TRBV11-2 and TRBJ2-7; 9 bases are a match to TRBD2. The CDR3 has 15 residues. Germline values: CDR1 SGHAT, CDR2 FQNNGV. The CDR3 loop reads CASSLAGGISYVQYF. As DNA, the CDR3 is TGTGCCAGCAGCTTGGCGGGAGGGATCTCCTACGTGCAGTACTTC.

On this clonotype: Compared with germline, one end of the junction differs, possibly owing to a read error. The V call is TRBV10-3, the J call TRBJ2-1, with TRBD1 as a possible D gene (5 bases). The CDR3 runs to 14 residues. Germline assignment: CDR1 ENHRY and CDR2 SYGVKD. The CDR3 reads CAISGQQTYSEQFF. CDR3 nucleotides: TGTGCCATCAGTGGACAGCAGACCTACAGTGAGCAGTTCTTC.

This clonotype was counted once. The junction does not match germline at one end; this may be a read error. The chain couples TRBV6-5 to TRBJ2-7, with D unresolved. In germline, CDR1 is MNHEY, CDR2 SVGAGI. This CDR3 has 13 amino acids. CDR3 protein: CVSTRARKYEQYF. In nucleotides, the CDR3 is TGTGTCAGCACTCGAGCGAGGAAGTACGAGCAGTACTTC.

This clonotype was detected ten times or more. V gene TRBV6-2 or TRBV6-3 combines with J gene TRBJ2-7; D gene uncertain. From germline, CDR1 is MNHEY and CDR2 SVGEGT. There are 14 residues in the CDR3. Trimming shortened V by 4 bases and J by 5 bases, and 15 bases separated the two germline ends. The CDR3 sequence is CASSLLRRAHEQYF. The CDR3 DNA sequence: TGTGCCAGCAGTTTACTCCGCCGCGCCCACGAGCAGTACTTC.

A note on this clonotype: A much larger clone lies a single base off, so this may be a read error. The CDR3 nucleotides read TGCAGCGTTGACTCTGGACGGCGCACAGATACGCAGTATTTT. As protein: CSVDSGRRTDTQYF. The chain links TRBV29-1 to TRBJ2-3; no reliable D call. The V and J ends lost 3 bases and 1 base respectively, with 11 bases between them. Per germline, CDR1 SQVTM and CDR2 ANQGSEA. The CDR3 covers 14 residues.

About this clonotype: Germline and junction disagree at one end, which may indicate a read error. The gene calls are TRBV20-1 and TRBJ1-2, with D perhaps TRBD1 (5 bases). Per germline, CDR1 DFQATT and CDR2 SNEGSKA (reference sequence). This CDR3 is 14 amino acids long. CDR3 bases: TGCAGTGCTAGAGAGGGGACGATTTTTGGTGGCTACATCTTC. Translation gives CSAREGTIFGGYIF.

Details on this clonotype: This could be a read error, since a much larger clone is one nucleotide away. The chain uses TRBV7-9 and TRBJ2-2; TRBD2 might be the D (6 bases). The germline CDR1 and CDR2 sequences are SEHNR and FQNEAQ (reference sequence). The CDR3 contains 15 residues. V lost 10 bases, J lost 10 bases, and 25 bases lay in between. The CDR3 region is CATPPRAGSNQELFF. The CDR3 region has the DNA TGTGCCACCCCACCACGGGCGGGATCGAACCAGGAGCTGTTTTTT.

This chain uses TRBV28 with TRBJ2-7; TRBD2 might be the D (5 bases). Per the germline V gene, CDR1 is MDHEN and CDR2 is SYDVKM. The CDR3 spans 18 residues. Trimming took 2 bases from V and 7 from J, leaving 27 bases between them. CDR3 amino acids: CASSLGIRSRGLGEEQYF. The CDR3 coding sequence is TGTGCCAGCAGTTTAGGTATCCGTAGCCGCGGTCTGGGAGAGGAGCAGTACTTC.

This clonotype was seen many times. The genes are TRBV5-8 and TRBJ1-1; D gene uncertain. The CDR3 covers 13 residues. Trimming pared 4 bases from V and 1 base from J, leaving 8 bases between. Germline V CDR1 and CDR2: SGHTS, YDEGEE. CDR3 sequence (DNA): TGTGCCAGCAGCCGACGAAGGAACACTGAAGCTTTCTTT. It codes for CASSRRRNTEAFF.

As concerns this clonotype: A read error may be the cause here, since a much bigger clone is one base away. The rearrangement links TRBV4-1 to TRBJ2-1; 13 nucleotides align to TRBD2. CDR1 is MGHRA, CDR2 YSYEKL, per germline. The CDR3 totals 16 residues. CDR3 region: CASSQGLAGNYDEQFF. The CDR3 DNA follows: TGCGCCAGCAGCCAGGGACTAGCGGGGAACTACGATGAGCAGTTCTTC.

This clonotype was observed a handful of times. This chain connects TRBV6-5 to TRBJ1-5; D is uncertain. Germline assignment: CDR1 MNHEY and CDR2 SVGAGI. V gave up 6 bases and J gave up 3 bases, with 12 bases separating them. CDR3 length equals 14 residues. The CDR3 reads CASRPYSNNQPQHF. Written as DNA, the CDR3 is TGTGCCAGCAGGCCGTACAGTAACAATCAGCCCCAGCATTTT.

Turning to this clonotype: The junction differs from germline at one of its ends, possibly a read error. The chain combines TRBV4-3 with TRBJ1-5, with D possibly being TRBD1 (5 bases). Germline V gives CDR1 LGHNA, CDR2 YSLEER. The CDR3 is 15 amino acids. CDR3 loop: CASSQPDGGNQPQHF. The CDR3 region has the DNA TGCGCCAGTAGCCAGCCAGACGGGGGGAATCAGCCCCAGCATTTT.

This clonotype was observed a handful of times. This chain joins TRBV11-2 and TRBJ2-7; 7 bases align to TRBD2. Germline V lookup: CDR1 SGHAT, CDR2 FQNNGV. V gave up 1 base and J gave up 4 bases; unmatched junction bases: 4. The CDR3 has 14 amino acids. The CDR3, as DNA: TGTGCCAGCAGCTTAGCAGGCGGGAGATACGAGCAGTACTTC. Its translation is CASSLAGGRYEQYF.

This clonotype was detected many times. The genes are TRBV29-1 and TRBJ2-7; D possibly corresponds to TRBD1 (5 bases). Trimming removed 4 bases at V and 0 bases at J, with 16 bases between. The V gene's germline CDR1 is SQVTM and CDR2 ANQGSEA. CDR3 length equals 15 residues. The CDR3 here is CSVVRGNGVSYEQYF. DNA for the CDR3: TGCAGCGTTGTTAGGGGTAACGGTGTCTCCTACGAGCAGTACTTC.

This chain connects TRBV5-5 to TRBJ2-1; 14 nucleotides align to TRBD2. The CDR3 covers 19 residues. V lost 3 bases, J lost 3 bases, and 11 bases stayed unmatched. From germline, CDR1 is SGHKS and CDR2 YYEKEE (reference sequence). CDR3 protein: CASSYQPGLAGAYYNEQFF. The CDR3 DNA reads TGTGCCAGCAGCTACCAACCGGGACTAGCGGGAGCATACTACAATGAGCAGTTCTTC.

This clonotype was counted at least ten times. This chain connects TRBV6-2 or TRBV6-3 to TRBJ2-2, with a weak D call TRBD1 (5 bases). The V end lost 2 bases, the J end lost 5 bases, and 9 bases lay between the germline ends. The germline gives CDR1 MNHEY, CDR2 SVGEGT. The CDR3 spans 14 residues. CDR3 in DNA: TGTGCCAGCAGTTACCTGACAGCTACCGGGGAGCTGTTTTTT. This gives the protein CASSYLTATGELFF.

This clonotype appeared many times. The CDR3 region has the DNA TGTGCCAGCACCGCCACCGGGCTAGCGGACTTCTACAATGAGCAGTTCTTC. As protein: CASTATGLADFYNEQFF. This rearrangement joins TRBV6-2 or TRBV6-3 to TRBJ2-1; 7 nucleotides agree with TRBD2. The CDR3 covers 17 residues. The ends lost 7 bases at V and 3 bases at J; junction bases unmatched: 15. The germline gives CDR1 MNHEY, CDR2 SVGEGT.

On this clonotype: This could be a read error, since a much larger clone is one nucleotide away. The V and J genes are TRBV12-3 or TRBV12-4 and TRBJ2-7; D remains unclear. The CDR3 runs to 11 residues. This CDR3 reads CANSQFYEQYF. The CDR3 DNA reads TGTGCCAACAGTCAATTTTACGAGCAGTACTTC.

With respect to this clonotype: Possible read error: a much larger clone is one base away. V usage is TRBV10-3 and J usage is TRBJ2-7; TRBD2 agrees at 11 bases. TRBJ2-1 matches the DNA end more closely, so the J call is doubtful. Germline assignment: CDR1 ENHRY and CDR2 SYGVKD. The CDR3 is made up of 13 amino acids. The CDR3 sequence: CAISLAGGGEQFF. CDR3 nucleotide sequence: TGTGCCATCAGCTTAGCGGGAGGGGGCGAGCAGTTCTTC.

Details on this clonotype: A much larger clone differs from this one at a single base, so this may be a read error. The chain uses TRBV10-3 and TRBJ2-4; D gene uncertain. The CDR3 length is 14 residues. CDR1 is ENHRY, CDR2 SYGVKD, per germline. CDR3 loop: CAISESMIQNIKYF. The CDR3 DNA reads as TGTGCCATCAGTGAGTCGATGATACAAAACATTAAGTACTTC.

J is TRBJ2-2 and V is TRBV11-2; 11 positions match TRBD2. The J segment lost 7 bases and the V segment lost 5 bases, leaving 12 bases of the junction unmatched. Germline V gives CDR1 SGHAT, CDR2 FQNNGV. CDR3 size: 17 residues. CDR3 nucleotide sequence: TGTGCCAGCAGCGTAAGAACTAGCGGGAGAGGAATCGGGGAGCTGTTTTTT. Translated, it gives CASSVRTSGRGIGELFF.

The chain is built from TRBV27 and TRBJ2-2; maybe TRBD2 (5 bases). The CDR3 has 14 residues. V was pared by 7 bases and J by 10 bases, with 19 bases between. From germline, CDR1 is MNHEY and CDR2 SMNVEV (reference sequence). The DNA of the CDR3 is TGTGCCAGCACCCTGGCGGGCTACATCGCGGAGCTGTTTTTT. Amino acids: CASTLAGYIAELFF.